This is a list of T cell receptor beta chains from one sample in a study of blood T cell repertoires in COVID-19. Produced via immunoSEQ multiplex PCR; TCRdb's table is partial and in-frame only. The sample has 650,000 to 800,000 clones, about nine tenths seen once; the top ten hold around 0.3%. Source material: peripheral blood. The receptors here all came from a woman aged 18-30 years with acute or convalescent COVID-19. Each CDR3 is given with its conserved first and last residue. The listing skips clone size in some rows; elsewhere it reads once, few, many or a size class.

CDR3 protein: CASSLDLTDYEQYF; J gene: TRBJ2-7; clone size: -; V gene: TRBV11-2
CDR3 protein: CASSSTGDGNEQYF; J gene: TRBJ2-7; clone size: -; V gene: TRBV6-2/TRBV6-3
CDR3 protein: CASSPLGNTEAFF; J gene: TRBJ1-1; clone size: few; V gene: TRBV18
CDR3 protein: CASSQLSEVGYEQYF; J gene: TRBJ2-7; clone size: -; V gene: TRBV5-5
CDR3 protein: CASRRDRASGNTIYF; J gene: TRBJ1-3; clone size: -; V gene: TRBV5-1
CDR3 protein: CASSQEGSTGYGYTF; J gene: TRBJ1-2; clone size: -; V gene: TRBV4-3
CDR3 protein: CASSATRGNYGYTF; J gene: TRBJ1-2; clone size: -; V gene: TRBV6-5
CDR3 protein: CASSLGGAQWGHEKLFF; J gene: TRBJ1-4; clone size: once; V gene: TRBV7-6
CDR3 protein: CAVDSLYHIF; J gene: TRBJ1-1; clone size: -; V gene: TRBV19
CDR3 protein: CASSVDYGATNEKLFF; J gene: TRBJ1-4; clone size: -; V gene: TRBV9
CDR3 protein: CASIFSGGKYTGELFF; J gene: TRBJ2-2; clone size: -; V gene: TRBV2
CDR3 protein: CASSQDPLSPLHF; J gene: TRBJ1-6; clone size: -; V gene: TRBV3-1/TRBV3-2
CDR3 protein: CASSAPNRGNTEAFF; J gene: TRBJ1-1; clone size: once; V gene: TRBV5-4
CDR3 protein: CASTADRQPNQPQHF; J gene: TRBJ1-5; clone size: -; V gene: TRBV19
CDR3 protein: CSVPGGTNEKLFF; J gene: TRBJ1-4; clone size: once; V gene: TRBV29-1
CDR3 protein: CASSYPPGQRTGELFF; J gene: TRBJ2-2; clone size: -; V gene: TRBV6-2/TRBV6-3
CDR3 protein: CASSLSRDRVEQYF; J gene: TRBJ2-7; clone size: -; V gene: TRBV7-2
CDR3 protein: CASSFAGTGGLEAFF; J gene: TRBJ1-1; clone size: -; V gene: TRBV19
CDR3 protein: CASSQLTGEDYGYTF; J gene: TRBJ1-2; clone size: -; V gene: TRBV28
CDR3 protein: CASSPRTANYGYTF; J gene: TRBJ1-2; clone size: -; V gene: TRBV3-1/TRBV3-2
CDR3 protein: CASSLATGEGNGYTF; J gene: TRBJ1-2; clone size: -; V gene: TRBV9
CDR3 protein: CASSIKGAYGYTF; J gene: TRBJ1-2; clone size: -; V gene: TRBV7-9
CDR3 protein: CASSSGTGGSEQFF; J gene: TRBJ2-1; clone size: -; V gene: TRBV19
CDR3 protein: CASRKASSWNEKLFF; J gene: TRBJ1-4; clone size: -; V gene: TRBV11-2
CDR3 protein: CASRPGANYGYTF; J gene: TRBJ1-2; clone size: -; V gene: TRBV19
CDR3 protein: CASSFDRANTGELFF; J gene: TRBJ2-2; clone size: -; V gene: TRBV6-2/TRBV6-3